Below are 18 T cell receptor beta chains sequenced from a single sample in a study of T cell repertoires in cytomegalovirus infection. Their target antigens are unknown. TCRdb redid the calling of the reads with MiXCR, one entry per CDR3 protein. This sample has 90,000 to 120,000 distinct CDR3 sequences, with under 55% found just once. This specimen was CD8+ T cells from cultured PBMCs, taken from culture after CMV antigen stimulation. The source is a human donor in good health (CMV status not recorded). Some clones in this sample may be carry-over from other donors' samples.

The rearrangement joins TRBV12-3 or TRBV12-4 to TRBJ2-3, with D perhaps matching TRBD1 (6 bases). This CDR3 spans 14 amino acids. V lost 8 bases and J lost 1, with 13 bases in between. CDR3 nucleotides: TGTGCCAGCCAATTGAAGGGGGGCACAGATACGCAGTATTTT. It translates to CASQLKGGTDTQYF.

This chain connects TRBV7-6 to TRBJ2-2; no reliable D call. Trimming shortened V by 2 bases and J by 5 bases, and 6 bases separated the two germline ends. The CDR3 length is 13 residues. CDR1 SGHVS and CDR2 FNYEAQ come from the germline V gene. The CDR3 region has the DNA TGTGCCAGCAGCTTATTTGGAACCGGGGAGCTGTTTTTT. Translation gives CASSLFGTGELFF.

The J gene is TRBJ1-4, the V gene TRBV20-1; D gene uncertain. CDR3 length: 11 amino acids. CDR1 and CDR2 from the germline V gene are DFQATT and SNEGSKA (reference sequence). Deletions cut 2 bases from V and 5 bases from J, with 3 bases between. The CDR3 spells CSARMNEKLFF. The CDR3 DNA reads TGCAGTGCTAGAATGAATGAAAAACTGTTTTTT.

A few counts support this clonotype. The V gene is TRBV7-4, the J gene TRBJ2-7, with a tentative D call TRBD1 (7 bases). Trimming pared 4 bases from V and 6 bases from J, leaving 13 bases between. Per germline, CDR1 SGHVT and CDR2 SQSDAQ. CDR3 length equals 13 residues. The CDR3 DNA is TGTGCCAGCAGCTCGGACAGGAGGGGCGAGCAGTACTTC. Amino acid sequence: CASSSDRRGEQYF.

This chain uses TRBV6-5 with TRBJ2-3, with a tentative D call TRBD2 (6 bases). The CDR3 covers 14 residues. V was clipped by 5 bases and J by 0 bases, with 9 bases between them. Germline CDR1 and CDR2: MNHEY and SVGAGI. The CDR3 loop is CASSRGMSTDTQYF. The CDR3 DNA reads TGTGCCAGCAGTCGGGGGATGAGCACAGATACGCAGTATTTT.

This clonotype was recorded a few times. The chain recombines TRBV27 with TRBJ1-1; 8 bases are shared with TRBD1. Germline V gene sequence: CDR1 MNHEY, CDR2 SMNVEV (reference sequence). Unmatched junction bases numbered 6, after V lost 5 bases and J lost 4 bases. The CDR3 loop spans 14 amino acids. CDR3 sequence (DNA): TGTGCCAGCAGTCCCCGGGACAGGCGCACTGAAGCTTTCTTT. Translated: CASSPRDRRTEAFF.

This clonotype was seen at least ten times. The V gene is TRBV5-6, the J gene TRBJ2-1, with TRBD2 identical over 7 bases. V was pared by 4 bases and J by 7 bases, with 5 bases of the junction left unmatched. The CDR3 has 13 amino acids. Germline lookup yields CDR1 SGHDT and CDR2 YYEEEE. The CDR3 loop reads CASSLLGGNEQFF. The CDR3 nucleotides are TGTGCCAGCAGCCTGCTCGGGGGGAATGAGCAGTTCTTC.

This clonotype was observed once. The chain carries TRBV12-3 or TRBV12-4 and TRBJ1-2; 9 bases are a match to TRBD1. The CDR3 sequence is 17 residues long. J lost 3 bases, V lost 4 bases, and 12 bases had no gene match. The DNA for the CDR3 is TGTGCCAGCAGTTCCTCTTACAGGGGGCCTAGGGACTATGGCTACACCTTC. Translating gives CASSSSYRGPRDYGYTF.

The chain has TRBV28 and TRBJ1-5; D unclear. The CDR3 consists of 14 residues. Trimming took off 6 bases at V and 3 bases at J, with 12 bases between the two ends. Germline values: CDR1 MDHEN, CDR2 SYDVKM. CDR3 in DNA: TGTGCCAGCAGACAAATCGAGTTCAATCAGCCCCAGCATTTT. This translates into CASRQIEFNQPQHF.

The rearrangement uses TRBV7-2 and TRBJ2-5; 10 nucleotides line up with TRBD1. The CDR3 spans 18 residues. Germline CDR1 is SGHTA and CDR2 is FQGNSA. The V and J ends lost 5 bases and 2 bases, in that order; junction bases with no gene match: 14. In DNA form, the CDR3 reads TGTGCCAGCAGCCCTGGGACAGGGGTATACAGAGGTCAAGAGACCCAGTACTTC. This sequence encodes CASSPGTGVYRGQETQYF.

Here the CDR3 reads CASMSGTFPYEQYF. As DNA, the CDR3 is TGTGCCAGCATGTCAGGGACATTTCCCTACGAGCAGTACTTC. The genes are TRBV7-6 and TRBJ2-7; tentative D call: TRBD1 (6 bases). The CDR3 covers 14 residues. Trimming removed 7 bases at V and 2 bases at J, with 15 bases between. From germline, CDR1 is SGHVS and CDR2 FNYEAQ.

This clonotype was detected a few times. The rearrangement uses TRBV12-3 or TRBV12-4 and TRBJ2-1, with 9 bases fitting TRBD2. V lost 4 bases, J lost 1 base, and 5 bases stayed unmatched. The CDR3 runs 16 residues. The CDR3 coding sequence is TGTGCCAGCAGTTGGGGCGGGGGGGGATCCTACAATGAGCAGTTCTTC. It encodes CASSWGGGGSYNEQFF.

This clonotype was counted many times. The chain carries TRBV29-1 and TRBJ2-1; 7 bases match TRBD1. V dropped 0 bases and J dropped 9; count of bases not matched to a gene: 14. Germline lookup yields CDR1 SQVTM and CDR2 ANQGSEA. The CDR3 is made up of 16 amino acids. CDR3 nucleotides: TGCAGCGTTGAAGACAAAATCCTGACAGGGATAGGTGAGCAGTTCTTC. It codes for CSVEDKILTGIGEQFF.

The rearrangement uses TRBV25-1 and TRBJ2-7, with 8 positions matching TRBD2. CDR1 is MGHDK and CDR2 is SYGVNS in the germline V gene. This CDR3 has 14 amino acids. After removal of 3 bases from V and 4 bases from J, the junction contained 5 bases not matched to a gene. The CDR3 reads CASSELAGQYEQYF. The CDR3 nucleotides read TGTGCCAGCAGTGAGTTAGCGGGGCAATACGAGCAGTACTTC.

This chain connects TRBV6-5 to TRBJ2-2; D possibly corresponds to TRBD1 (6 bases). V was clipped by 7 bases and J by 6 bases, with 12 bases between them. The CDR3 is 13 residues long. The V gene's germline CDR1 is MNHEY and CDR2 SVGAGI. The CDR3 spells CASTYTGSGELFF. The CDR3 DNA follows: TGTGCCAGCACATATACAGGGTCCGGGGAGCTGTTTTTT.

The table lists this clonotype with a few counts. The chain couples TRBV12-3 or TRBV12-4 to TRBJ2-1; no clear D gene. This CDR3 has 13 amino acids. V was pared by 0 bases and J by 9 bases, with 9 bases between. Written as DNA, the CDR3 is TGTGCCAGCAGTTTAGCTGGCCACCTTGAGCAGTTCTTC. It is translated as CASSLAGHLEQFF.

The chain employs TRBV20-1 and TRBJ2-1, with 7 bases fitting TRBD1. Germline CDR1 reads DFQATT; CDR2 reads SNEGSKA (reference sequence). V shed 3 bases, J shed 5 bases, and the junction held 7 bases outside the gene matches. This CDR3 has 14 residues. In nucleotides, the CDR3 is TGCAGTGCTAGGGACAGGCCAATTAACAATGAGCAGTTCTTC. This gives the protein CSARDRPINNEQFF.

This clonotype came up a few times. The chain has TRBV6-4 and TRBJ2-5; D remains ambiguous. The CDR3 has 13 residues. The V gene lost 2 bases and the J gene lost 8 bases, with 12 bases spanning the gap. Per germline, CDR1 MRHNA and CDR2 SNTAGT. This CDR3 is CASSDSWKSTQYF. The CDR3 coding sequence is TGTGCCAGCAGTGACAGTTGGAAATCCACCCAGTACTTC.